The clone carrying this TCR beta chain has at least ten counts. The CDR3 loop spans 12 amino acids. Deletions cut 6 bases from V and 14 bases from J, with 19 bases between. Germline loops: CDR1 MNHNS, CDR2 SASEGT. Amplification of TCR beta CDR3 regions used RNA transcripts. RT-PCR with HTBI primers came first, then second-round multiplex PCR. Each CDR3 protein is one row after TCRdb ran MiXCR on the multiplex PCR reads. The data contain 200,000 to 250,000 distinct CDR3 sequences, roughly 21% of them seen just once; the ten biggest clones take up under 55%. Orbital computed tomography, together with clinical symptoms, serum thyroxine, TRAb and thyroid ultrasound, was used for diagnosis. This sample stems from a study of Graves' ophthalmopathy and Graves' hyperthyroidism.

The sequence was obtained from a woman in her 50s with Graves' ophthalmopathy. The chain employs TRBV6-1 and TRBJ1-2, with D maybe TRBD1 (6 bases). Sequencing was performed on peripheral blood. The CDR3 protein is CASRGGTTGWTF. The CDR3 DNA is TGTGCCAGCAGGGGAGGCACTACAGGGTGGACCTTC.